The 8 T cell receptor beta chains listed next were all sequenced from one sample in a study of blood T cell repertoires in COVID-19 (dated by TCRdb to the early 2020s). The receptor library was made with the immunoSEQ multiplex PCR assay. TCRdb limited this immuneACCESS table to in-frame rearrangements with V and J called. A share of clones is missing; checked studies link under half to unresolved V genes, and the rest is unexplained. Present in this sample are 200,000 to 250,000 clones, roughly nine tenths of which were seen just once. The top ten clonotypes cover 10% to 12% of the sample. Input material: PBMCs or T cells enriched from blood (not recorded which). Receptors originate from a man aged 30 to 45 who had recovered from COVID-19.

This clone was recorded a few times. This chain links TRBV5-4 with TRBJ1-2; 7 bases fit TRBD1. This CDR3 region has 13 residues. With V trimmed by 0 bases and J by 8 bases, 4 bases remained unmatched. Germline CDR1 and CDR2: SGHNT and YYREEE (reference sequence). The CDR3 here is CASSLEGGQGYTF. The CDR3 DNA is TGTGCCAGCAGCTTGGAGGGGGGACAGGGCTACACCTTC.

The chain uses TRBV6-5 and TRBJ2-7, with 8 bases aligning to TRBD2. The germline V gene encodes CDR1 MNHEY and CDR2 SVGAGI. The CDR3 covers 16 residues. Germline trimming cut 2 bases from V and 3 bases from J; bases unmatched to any gene: 9. The CDR3 DNA sequence: TGTGCCAGCAGTTACGCAAGCGCCGGGACTAGCTACGAGCAGTACTTC. Its translation is CASSYASAGTSYEQYF.

V is TRBV6-5 and J is TRBJ1-6, with D tentatively TRBD1 (6 bases). CDR3 length: 16 residues. Germline CDR1 is MNHEY and CDR2 is SVGAGI. V was shortened by 0 bases and J by 9 bases, with 15 bases between the two germline ends. CDR3 sequence reads: CASSYSMGRGSSPLHF. The CDR3 region has the DNA TGTGCCAGCAGTTACTCGATGGGCAGGGGAAGTTCACCCCTCCACTTT.

The table lists this clone with a few counts. CDR3: CASSLVTLTPYGYTF. The DNA of the CDR3 is TGTGCCAGCAGTTTAGTTACCCTGACACCCTATGGCTACACCTTC. The chain carries TRBV28 and TRBJ1-2; D gene unclear. The CDR3 consists of 15 residues. Germline-derived CDR1 and CDR2 are MDHEN and SYDVKM. Trimming left V 2 bases short and J 4 bases short, with 14 bases between.

V and J are TRBV6-4 and TRBJ2-1; 10 positions match TRBD2. The CDR3 is 15 residues long. Germline CDR1 MRHNA, CDR2 SNTAGT. V lost 10 bases, J lost 10 bases, and 16 bases stayed unmatched. The CDR3 nucleotides are TGTGCCACCTCTAGCGGGAGATCCCCCAAAAGGGAGCAGTTCTTC. Its translation: CATSSGRSPKREQFF.

The chain recombines TRBV10-3 with TRBJ1-2, with 7 bases fitting TRBD1. Germline CDR1 reads ENHRY; CDR2 reads SYGVKD. CDR3 length: 13 amino acids. V shed 10 bases, J shed 3 bases, and the junction held 8 bases outside the gene matches. CDR3 coding DNA: TGTGCCACCCAACCTACAGGGGACTATGGCTACACCTTC. Amino acid sequence: CATQPTGDYGYTF.

This clone was seen only a few times. The genes are TRBV5-1 and TRBJ1-2, with 7 bases lining up with TRBD1. In germline, CDR1 is SGHRS, CDR2 YFSETQ. This CDR3 region has 16 residues. The ends lost 4 bases at V and 0 bases at J; junction bases unmatched: 9. CDR3 DNA sequence: TGCGCCAGCAGCCCACTCGGACAGGACTCTAACTATGGCTACACCTTC. It yields the protein CASSPLGQDSNYGYTF.

The chain uses TRBV5-1 and TRBJ2-3; no definite D call. The V and J ends lost 4 bases and 4 bases respectively, with 4 bases between them. Germline V gives CDR1 SGHRS, CDR2 YFSETQ. This CDR3 region has 11 residues. The CDR3 is CASSRSDTQYF. In nucleotides, the CDR3 is TGCGCCAGCAGCCGTTCAGATACGCAGTATTTT.